This T cell receptor (beta chain) was retrieved from a study of glioma-infiltrating T cells after dendritic cell vaccination. Produced via immunoSEQ multiplex PCR; TCRdb's table is partial and in-frame only. Of 100,000 to 120,000 clones listed, 90% are singletons. This sample's time point: after dendritic cell vaccination, including at tumor progression/relapse. This specimen was blood, taken after dendritic cell vaccination. The sequence derives from a human donor with glioblastoma.

Written as DNA, the CDR3 is TGTGCCAGCCAGCAAGGACTAGCGGGGTACGAGACCCAGTACTTC. Its translation is CASQQGLAGYETQYF. The chain links TRBV28 to TRBJ2-5; 12 nucleotides agree with TRBD2. Germline CDR1 is MDHEN and CDR2 is SYDVKM. The CDR3 spans 15 residues. The J segment lost 5 bases and the V segment lost 8 bases, leaving 9 bases of the junction unmatched. The full variable domain, its missing parts supplied by reference TRBV28 and TRBJ2-5, is DVKVTQSSRYLVKRTGEKVFLECVQDMDHENMFWYRQDPGLGLRLIYFSYDVKMKEKGDIPEGYSVSREKKERFSLILESASTNQTSMYLCASQQGLAGYETQYFGPGTRLLVL.